A selection of T cell receptor beta chains follows, all from one sample in a study of CD8+ T cells in alopecia areata. Method: immunoSEQ multiplex PCR; TCRdb's copy keeps in-frame clones and lacks some. The data hold 150,000 to 200,000 clones, with around three fifths observed a single time. The specimen was CD4+ T cells sorted from blood, collected at week 4, from a patient treated with tofacitinib. The origin of the receptors is a human donor with alopecia areata. Each CDR3 is given with its conserved first and last residue. A D gene is named only where the DNA matches it firmly. Clone size is stated in some rows and not others, as once, few, many or a class when expanded.

DNA: TGCAGCGCCGGCGGCGCGGTCCGAACAGATACGCAGTATTTT; CDR3: CSAGGAVRTDTQYF; J: TRBJ2-3; V: TRBV29-1; size: once; D: NA
DNA: TGTGCCTGGACTTCCCAGGGTTATGGTGACACTGAAGCTTTCTTT; CDR3: CAWTSQGYGDTEAFF; J: TRBJ1-1; V: TRBV30; size: NA; D: NA
DNA: TGTGCCTGGACACCATCTGGGGCCAACGTCCTGACTTTC; CDR3: CAWTPSGANVLTF; J: TRBJ2-6; V: TRBV30; size: NA; D: NA
DNA: TGCGCCTTACCGGACAGGGGGAATGAAAAACTGTTTTTT; CDR3: CALPDRGNEKLFF; J: TRBJ1-4; V: TRBV23-1; size: NA; D: TRBD1
DNA: TGCAGCGTTGAACGCGGCATGAACACTGAAGCTTTCTTT; CDR3: CSVERGMNTEAFF; J: TRBJ1-1; V: TRBV29-1; size: NA; D: NA
DNA: TGTGCCAGCAGCCCCGGAGAGGGGGGAACAGATACGCAGTATTTT; CDR3: CASSPGEGGTDTQYF; J: TRBJ2-3; V: TRBV7-2; size: few; D: NA
DNA: TGTGCCAGCAGGGGGGAAGTTAACTATGGCTACACCTTC; CDR3: CASRGEVNYGYTF; J: TRBJ1-2; V: TRBV27; size: once; D: NA
DNA: TGCAGCGTAGGGACAGCTAATCAGCCCCAGCATTTT; CDR3: CSVGTANQPQHF; J: TRBJ1-5; V: TRBV29-1; size: few; D: TRBD1
DNA: TGTGCCAGCTCCCGCGGCGCAACCTACAATGAGCAGTTCTTC; CDR3: CASSRGATYNEQFF; J: TRBJ2-1; V: TRBV25-1; size: NA; D: NA
DNA: TGTGCCTGGAGTCCCGGATATCAGCCCCAGCATTTT; CDR3: CAWSPGYQPQHF; J: TRBJ1-5; V: TRBV30; size: NA; D: NA
DNA: TGTGCCAGCAGTGAATGGACCGGAACAGGCACAGATACGCAGTATTTT; CDR3: CASSEWTGTGTDTQYF; J: TRBJ2-3; V: TRBV25-1; size: NA; D: NA
DNA: TGTGCCAGCAGCTTATCGGGGACAGGGTACTACGAGCAGTACTTC; CDR3: CASSLSGTGYYEQYF; J: TRBJ2-7; V: TRBV7-6; size: NA; D: TRBD1
DNA: TGCGCCAGCAGCTCCGGGGGAAATAAGTACCAAGAGACCCAGTACTTC; CDR3: CASSSGGNKYQETQYF; J: TRBJ2-5; V: TRBV5-1; size: NA; D: NA
DNA: TGTGCCAGCAGCTTAGGGAATTACAATGAGCAGTTCTTC; CDR3: CASSLGNYNEQFF; J: TRBJ2-1; V: TRBV11-2; size: few; D: NA
DNA: TGTGCCAGCAGCTTACGATCCGGGAATCAGCCCCAGCATTTT; CDR3: CASSLRSGNQPQHF; J: TRBJ1-5; V: TRBV7-2; size: few; D: NA
DNA: TGTGCCAGCAGCCAAGGCGAGTTCTTCTACACCTTC; CDR3: CASSQGEFFYTF; J: TRBJ1-2; V: TRBV14; size: NA; D: NA
DNA: TGTGCCTGGAGTCCAGAGTCCAATCAGCCCCAGCATTTT; CDR3: CAWSPESNQPQHF; J: TRBJ1-5; V: TRBV30; size: NA; D: NA
DNA: TGTGCCTGGAGTGCGCTGGGGGAGACTGGCTACACCTTC; CDR3: CAWSALGETGYTF; J: TRBJ1-2; V: TRBV30; size: NA; D: NA
DNA: TGTGCCAGCAGCTCGGGACTAGCGGGGCTCAATGAGCAGTTCTTC; CDR3: CASSSGLAGLNEQFF; J: TRBJ2-1; V: TRBV7-8; size: once; D: TRBD2
DNA: TGCAGCGTTGAGACAGGGGCTGGAAACACCATATATTTT; CDR3: CSVETGAGNTIYF; J: TRBJ1-3; V: TRBV29-1; size: NA; D: TRBD1
DNA: TGTGCCAGCAGTGGCGGCGGAGACTCTGGGGCCAACGTCCTGACTTTC; CDR3: CASSGGGDSGANVLTF; J: TRBJ2-6; V: TRBV25-1; size: NA; D: NA
DNA: TGTGCCAGTCTGCAACAGAGCTCTGGGGCCAACGTCCTGACTTTC; CDR3: CASLQQSSGANVLTF; J: TRBJ2-6; V: TRBV19; size: NA; D: NA
DNA: TGTGCCAGCTCACCCGCGGAGGGCTATGGCTACACCTTC; CDR3: CASSPAEGYGYTF; J: TRBJ1-2; V: TRBV18; size: NA; D: NA
DNA: TGTGCCAGCAGCTTAAGTAAAGATACGCAGTATTTT; CDR3: CASSLSKDTQYF; J: TRBJ2-3; V: TRBV7-2; size: few; D: NA
DNA: TGTGCCAGCAGTGACTCAGGGCGGGGGGCCAACGTCCTGACTTTC; CDR3: CASSDSGRGANVLTF; J: TRBJ2-6; V: TRBV25-1; size: few; D: NA
DNA: TGTGCCAGCAGCTTAGAGGGACCCGGTGAAAAACTGTTTTTT; CDR3: CASSLEGPGEKLFF; J: TRBJ1-4; V: TRBV5-4; size: NA; D: NA
DNA: TGCAGCGTTGAGGGAGTGGAGGGGCGAAGCTCCTACGAGCAGTACTTC; CDR3: CSVEGVEGRSSYEQYF; J: TRBJ2-7; V: TRBV29-1; size: NA; D: NA
DNA: TGCAGCGTGTTACAGGGTATGAAGACCCAGTACTTC; CDR3: CSVLQGMKTQYF; J: TRBJ2-5; V: TRBV29-1; size: once; D: NA
DNA: TGTGCCAGCAGTTACGGTTCAGCTTCGAACACCGGGGAGCTGTTTTTT; CDR3: CASSYGSASNTGELFF; J: TRBJ2-2; V: TRBV6-6; size: few; D: NA
DNA: TGCAGCGTTATCACGCTTGCGGGGGGGTACAATGAGCAGTTCTTC; CDR3: CSVITLAGGYNEQFF; J: TRBJ2-1; V: TRBV29-1; size: NA; D: TRBD2
DNA: TGTGCCTGGACCCCGGGACCTGTACAAGAGACCCAGTACTTC; CDR3: CAWTPGPVQETQYF; J: TRBJ2-5; V: TRBV30; size: NA; D: NA
DNA: TGTGCCAGCAGTTACCGGTCCCAAGAGACCCAGTACTTC; CDR3: CASSYRSQETQYF; J: TRBJ2-5; V: TRBV27; size: NA; D: NA
DNA: TGCGCCAGCAGCCCCGCGGGGGCTGGGGATGAGCAGTTCTTC; CDR3: CASSPAGAGDEQFF; J: TRBJ2-1; V: TRBV4-1; size: NA; D: NA
DNA: TGTGCCAGCAGCGTAGACCAGGGGGTCACAGATACGCAGTATTTT; CDR3: CASSVDQGVTDTQYF; J: TRBJ2-3; V: TRBV9; size: NA; D: TRBD1
DNA: TGTGCCTGGAGTGCGCTAGCGGTCACAAGGGAGCAGTTCTTC; CDR3: CAWSALAVTREQFF; J: TRBJ2-1; V: TRBV30; size: NA; D: TRBD2
DNA: TGTGCCAGCAGCTTATGGGAGGGCGAAAAACTGTTTTTT; CDR3: CASSLWEGEKLFF; J: TRBJ1-4; V: TRBV7-6; size: few; D: NA
DNA: TGCAGCGCTAACAGCGGCAGTAACTATGGCTACACCTTC; CDR3: CSANSGSNYGYTF; J: TRBJ1-2; V: TRBV29-1; size: few; D: NA
DNA: TGTGCCAGCAGCTCGACTAGCGGGGGGGTTAGGACCACAGATACGCAGTATTTT; CDR3: CASSSTSGGVRTTDTQYF; J: TRBJ2-3; V: TRBV7-9; size: few; D: TRBD2
DNA: TGTGCCAGCAGTTATGTCGGAACCGGGGTGGATACGCAGTATTTT; CDR3: CASSYVGTGVDTQYF; J: TRBJ2-3; V: TRBV27; size: NA; D: NA
DNA: TGTGCCTGGAGTGTACAGACCTATAATTCACCCCTCCACTTT; CDR3: CAWSVQTYNSPLHF; J: TRBJ1-6; V: TRBV30; size: NA; D: NA
DNA: TGTGCCAGCAGCTTGAGGGCGCCCAGTACCCAGTACTTC; CDR3: CASSLRAPSTQYF; J: TRBJ2-5; V: TRBV5-6; size: NA; D: NA
DNA: TGCGCCAGCAGCATACAACAGGGGGGTGAGCAGTTCTTC; CDR3: CASSIQQGGEQFF; J: TRBJ2-1; V: TRBV5-1; size: NA; D: TRBD1
DNA: TGCGCCAGCAGCTTGTCGTACACAGATACGCAGTATTTT; CDR3: CASSLSYTDTQYF; J: TRBJ2-3; V: TRBV5-1; size: NA; D: NA
DNA: TGCAGCGTTGAACTGGCAGGGCGCATCTATGGCTACACCTTC; CDR3: CSVELAGRIYGYTF; J: TRBJ1-2; V: TRBV29-1; size: NA; D: NA
DNA: TGCGCCAGCAGCTCCGGACAGGGGGCGTTGGATTTCTTT; CDR3: CASSSGQGALDFF; J: TRBJ1-1; V: TRBV5-1; size: NA; D: TRBD1
DNA: TGTGCCAGCAGTTTTGGGTCTCGGGACACAGATACGCAGTATTTT; CDR3: CASSFGSRDTDTQYF; J: TRBJ2-3; V: TRBV27; size: NA; D: NA
DNA: TGTGCCTGGAGTGTACGACAGCAAGATCAGCCCCAGCATTTT; CDR3: CAWSVRQQDQPQHF; J: TRBJ1-5; V: TRBV30; size: NA; D: NA
DNA: TGCGCCAGCAGCCCAGGGACTAGCGGAGGGGCGAGGACCCAGTACTTC; CDR3: CASSPGTSGGARTQYF; J: TRBJ2-5; V: TRBV4-3; size: NA; D: TRBD2
DNA: TGTGCCAGCAGCCCCACACCACTAAATACTGAAGCTTTCTTT; CDR3: CASSPTPLNTEAFF; J: TRBJ1-1; V: TRBV5-6; size: NA; D: NA
DNA: TGTGCCACCGCCTACCTTAATGAAAAACTGTTTTTT; CDR3: CATAYLNEKLFF; J: TRBJ1-4; V: TRBV5-6; size: NA; D: NA
DNA: TGTGCCATCGGGGGATCCGGGACAGCTATCTACGAGCAGTACTTC; CDR3: CAIGGSGTAIYEQYF; J: TRBJ2-7; V: TRBV10-3; size: many; D: TRBD1
DNA: TGTGCCAGCAGCGTAAGAACAGGGAGCTCTGGAAACACCATATATTTT; CDR3: CASSVRTGSSGNTIYF; J: TRBJ1-3; V: TRBV9; size: few; D: NA
DNA: TGCAGCGCTACGGGGGGCCCAGATACGCAGTATTTT; CDR3: CSATGGPDTQYF; J: TRBJ2-3; V: TRBV29-1; size: NA; D: NA